What follows describes a single TCR beta chain. Its antigen target is currently unknown. There are no base qualities to consult, and no much larger clone falls within one base. This specimen belongs to a study of cytomegalovirus exposure and HLA in healthy donors (dated by TCRdb to the late 2010s). Notes on the research overall: In an earlier analysis of under 600 of the donors, around 290 Gb of sequence data and 117 million unique TCR beta sequences from about 180 million T cells were reported. About 320 gigabases of sequencing data and tens of millions of unique TCR sequences were included in an early release covering 550 to 650 HLA-typed donors. Among the approximately 430 genotyped donors, about 85% belonged to the genetic ancestry cluster associated with self-reported Caucasian donors. The study was designed to test whether signatures of past pathogen exposure could be identified by cataloging public T cell receptors. The study used immunosequencing to profile the T cell repertoires of under 700 subjects and linked those repertoires to cytomegalovirus serostatus. Along with the approximately 700-subject first cohort, a separate validation cohort of some 130 different subjects was used. To predict cytomegalovirus infection status, the study brought together high-throughput TCR immunosequencing, statistical association of individual TCRs with disease status, and machine learning. A later analysis re-examined previously published TCR beta repertoires from roughly 720 donors and added high-resolution HLA genotyping to investigate patterns of TCR occurrence. The later analysis used no new phenotypic data to find candidate immune exposures, relying instead on TCR beta sequences and their occurrence across donors. In an earlier analysis of more than 550 of the donors, high-throughput TCR beta sequencing was used to judge whether each TCR beta V gene segment behaved as functional or pseudogenic. Alongside the repertoire data, information on donor age, sex, ethnicity and CMV serostatus was compiled. Genome-wide SNP genotypes for about 65% of the 666 donors were used in a later genetic analysis, which treated that subset as a discovery cohort. Every repertoire in the discovery cohort had been generated on one and the same sequencing platform. Class I and class II HLA loci were covered by the typing at four-digit resolution. Typing coverage varied by locus: about 629-640 donors for A, B, C, DRB1 and DQB1; more than 500 for DQA1; over 600 for DPA1; under 490 for DPB1. About five DR-DQ haplotypes were handled as single units for association and clustering because linkage in the cohort was strong. Among roughly 400 genotyped donors of the cohort, an average of around 250,000 unique TCR beta nucleotide sequences was sequenced per donor, of which 15% to 20% were non-productive.

Library preparation was by the immunoSEQ multiplex PCR assay. A mixture of 60 forward primers for TCR Vbeta segments and 13 reverse primers for TCR Jbeta segments was used in the multiplex PCR. The CDR3 region of rearranged TCR beta genes was amplified from genomic DNA by a multiplex PCR assay. The amplified TCR beta libraries were sequenced on the Illumina HiSeq System as 87-base-pair reads. On the study's bioinformatics: In a later analysis, approximately 74 million unique TCR beta chains were counted across the 650 to 700 repertoires, and roughly 10 million of these chains were shared by at least two donors. A nearest-neighbor algorithm error-corrected the raw reads and collapsed the reads into unique sequences, merging closely related sequences to remove PCR and sequencing errors. To assign V, D and J gene segments, CDR3 sequences were aligned to IMGT reference sequences. For a sequence to be retained, a match of at least six nucleotides to both a V gene segment and a J gene segment was required. A rearrangement counted as productive if the CDR3 had no stop codons and remained in frame with V and J, and every other rearrangement counted as non-productive. CDR3 was defined according to IMGT convention as the region running from the second conserved V-encoded cysteine to the conserved J-encoded phenylalanine. The earlier analysis of about 610 of the donors excluded any sequence lacking an unambiguous match to a single V gene segment. In an earlier analysis of 450 to 700 of the donors, V segments were called functional above 56.7% productive rearrangements and were called segregating when the between-donor standard deviation exceeded 5%. A statistical classification framework was built to diagnose cytomegalovirus status from the catalog of TCR beta chain sequences. In a later analysis, TCR nucleotide sequences were compared against IMGT/GENE-DB human TR gene sequences so that V and J genes could be assigned. In a later analysis, CDR3 sequences and most-parsimonious VDJ recombination scenarios were assigned using the TCRdist pipeline. A later analysis defined each TCR beta chain by its CDR3 amino acid sequence plus V-gene family, and excluded reads lacking a unique V-gene family. As a way to deal with suspected cross-contamination and a sequencing artifact, a later analysis dropped 500 to 700 nucleotide sequences that were highly shared and had low generation probability. A later analysis calculated a clonal expansion index for each public chain from normalized within-repertoire ranks of inferred template counts. Generation probabilities in a later analysis came from a VDJ recombination model fitted to out-of-frame rearrangements, and those results were checked against IGoR. In a later analysis, TCR-TCR, TCR-HLA and TCR-CMV co-occurrence was scored with hypergeometric tests, and a repertoire-size bias correction was applied to TCR pairs. In a later analysis, false discovery rates were estimated by permuting HLA or CMV assignments 20 times. In a later analysis, co-occurring TCRs were grouped using DBSCAN, with TCRdist sequence similarity added in when clustering inside HLA-allele-positive subsets. Repertoires with fewer than 30,000 or more than 120,000 public chains were left out of co-occurrence clustering, as were roughly five repertoires with anomalous nucleotide sharing. Here the immuneACCESS table is served through TCRdb, limited to in-frame sequences with V and J called. Missing clones are a known gap in these copies; in checked studies unresolved V genes cover under half, and the rest lacks a known reason. V and J calls and clone size are given by that table; D and trimming were obtained from the DNA. This sample holds roughly 250,000 clones; 80% were observed only once. Of the sample, more than 0.3% is held by the ten largest clones.

In total, 600 or so healthy bone marrow donors made up the cohort. All cohort members were sampled while nominally healthy, although unrecorded immune exposures were likely present. The donor was CMV seronegative and was included in the group of under 450 seronegative cohort members. A peripheral blood sample was provided by each donor, and peripheral blood mononuclear cells were used for TCR beta sequencing. Genomic DNA extraction from the blood cell samples was performed with the Qiagen DNeasy Blood Extraction Kit. Per the germline V gene, MNHNS is the CDR1 and SASEGT is the CDR2. Reading from cysteine to phenylalanine, the CDR3 counts 15 amino acids. CDR3 DNA is the only sequence kept; it has 45 bases, read in frame from the first base. A distance of 12 bases separates the germline ends of V and J, which lose 4 bases and 0 bases respectively. Broader findings and caveats from the paper: CMV serostatus was the only immune exposure information available for the cohort. A cluster of highly shared sequence variants was judged likely to represent a technical artifact of the sequencing pipeline. In an earlier analysis of approximately 590 of the donors, most TCR beta V segments appeared in productive rearrangements about 87% or about 30% of the time, broadly matching IMGT annotations. The classifier was reported to diagnose cytomegalovirus status with high specificity and sensitivity in both the original cohort and the validation cohort. A later analysis reported that several top co-occurrence clusters appeared linked to parvovirus B19, influenza, CMV and Epstein-Barr virus. Three of the identified cytomegalovirus-associated TCR beta chains were confirmed in vitro to be specific for cytomegalovirus antigens. A later genetic analysis reported fewer N-insertions in productive TCRs among donors in an Asian-associated ancestry cluster than the roughly 720-donor mean. When HLA alleles, especially DR and DQ, strongly co-occurred, TCR associations were difficult to assign to individual alleles. A further reported finding was that TCR beta sequences accurately predicted the HLA-A and HLA-B alleles for most subjects in the first cohort. According to the authors, the approach could potentially be generalized to other disease states and immunological phenotypes. Seventeen rarely observed V segments, including chromosome 9 orphons, were excluded from the earlier analysis of about 500 of the donors because counts were too low. The study listed approximately 150 TCR beta chains as associated with cytomegalovirus. Some IMGT-functional V segments, including TRBV6-2 and TRBV6-3, could not be told apart with the 87-base-pair reads, so those segments were excluded. Correlated functional status among segregating V segments might be attributable to linkage disequilibrium, but an unknown experimental factor could not be ruled out. Across donors, most TCR sequences were observed very rarely, whereas some public TCRs were present in many individuals. In this cohort, only TCR beta chains were sequenced, and detectable features were limited by the absence of alpha or paired-chain data. A later analysis found that TCR association rates varied across HLA loci, with DRB1 alleles showing the most associated TCRs and HLA-C alleles the fewest. In a later analysis, HLA-associated TCR beta chains showed more clonal expansion and lower generation probabilities than non-associated chains that were equally common. HLA typing was unavailable for some donors at each locus, so association tests used only the typed subset. The presence/absence analyses assumed that sequencing depth was roughly uniform across donors, and that assumption may not be true. A later genetic analysis associated a missense DCLRE1C variant with V-gene and J-gene trimming of TCR beta chains, and an independent cohort replicated the association. In a later analysis, more than 15,000 TCR beta sequences were associated with specific HLA alleles at a false discovery rate of 0.05. Most CMV-associated TCR beta chains appeared to be HLA-restricted in a later analysis, and the HLA associations seemed to be driven largely by CMV exposure.

The chain was built from TRBV6-1 and TRBJ1-1; the D gene identity is not certain. Source material: PBMCs. The sequence was collected from a girl aged 2-15 years in good health and CMV-seronegative. The CDR3 corresponds to CASSVYRPMNTEAFF. Read as DNA, the sequence is TGTGCCAGCAGTGTGTACAGACCTATGAACACTGAAGCTTTCTTT.